The rows below give T cell receptor beta chains drawn from one sample of a study of cytomegalovirus exposure and HLA in healthy donors. This table comes from immunoSEQ multiplex PCR, and its TCRdb copy is limited to in-frame clones, with some not included. Found here are about 130,000 clones, about four fifths of them singletons; the top ten hold over 4%. Sequences were obtained from PBMCs. Receptor source: a man between 25 and 39 years old in good health. The CDR3 runs from the conserved cysteine through the conserved F or W. The D gene is left open where the match is weak. Clone size, where shown, is once, few, many, or a class for clones that have expanded.

size	V	D	J	DNA	CDR3
few	TRBV29-1	.	TRBJ1-3	TGCAGCGTTGAAGATGAGTTGAGGGCTGGAAACACCATATATTTT	CSVEDELRAGNTIYF
few	TRBV7-9	.	TRBJ2-1	TGTGCCAGCAGCAGCGCGGGATACTACAATGAGCAGTTCTTC	CASSSAGYYNEQFF
.	TRBV2	TRBD1	TRBJ2-7	TGTGCCAGCGTAGGCTGGGACAGGGGGTTAGGATTGCAGTACTTC	CASVGWDRGLGLQYF
.	TRBV4-1	.	TRBJ1-5	TGCGCCAGCAGCCAAGAGGAGGGTACTAGTCAGCCCCAGCATTTT	CASSQEEGTSQPQHF
few	TRBV19	.	TRBJ1-1	TGTGCCAGTAGTATAGGGCCAGACGGGGGGACTGAAGCTTTCTTT	CASSIGPDGGTEAFF
.	TRBV11-3	.	TRBJ1-1	TGTGCCAGCAGCTTAGGGCAGGGCAACACTGAAGCTTTCTTT	CASSLGQGNTEAFF
.	TRBV7-9	TRBD2	TRBJ2-7	TGTTCCAGCACCCGGGACTACCCGAGCTCCTACGAGCAGTACTTC	CSSTRDYPSSYEQYF
.	TRBV5-1	TRBD1	TRBJ1-2	TGCGCCAGCAGTCCGGACAGGGCCCCTTGGTATGGCTACACCTTC	CASSPDRAPWYGYTF
.	TRBV7-9	.	TRBJ1-1	TGTGCCAGCAGCTTAAGAGGTGCTGAAGCTTTCTTT	CASSLRGAEAFF
.	TRBV10-3	.	TRBJ1-3	TGTGCCATCAGGCACCCCGAGGGCAACTCTGGAAACACCATATATTTT	CAIRHPEGNSGNTIYF
.	TRBV28	.	TRBJ1-1	TGTGCCAGCAGTCCACCGGACAGAAACACTGAAGCTTTCTTT	CASSPPDRNTEAFF
.	TRBV30	TRBD1	TRBJ1-5	TGTGCCTGGAGCCAACTACAGGGGAATCAGCCCCAGCATTTT	CAWSQLQGNQPQHF
.	TRBV6-1	.	TRBJ2-7	TGTGCCAGCCGAGGCCCTGCCTCCTACGAGCAGTACTTC	CASRGPASYEQYF
.	TRBV4-3	.	TRBJ2-7	TGCGCCAGCAGCCCCGAACATGATCAGGTCTCCTACGAGCAGTACTTC	CASSPEHDQVSYEQYF
.	TRBV4-3	TRBD2	TRBJ2-3	TGCGCCAGCAGCCCCCTAGCGGGAGGTCGCACAGATACGCAGTATTTT	CASSPLAGGRTDTQYF
.	TRBV9	TRBD1	TRBJ1-4	TGTGCCAGCAGCGTGACAGGGAAGAAAAATGAAAAACTGTTTTTT	CASSVTGKKNEKLFF
.	TRBV19	.	TRBJ2-1	TGTGCCAGTAGTCTCCAATGGGGACACTACAATGAGCAGTTCTTC	CASSLQWGHYNEQFF
.	TRBV9	.	TRBJ1-3	TGTGCCAGCAGCGTAGGGGCCCTTTCTGGAAACACCATATATTTT	CASSVGALSGNTIYF
.	TRBV27	TRBD1	TRBJ2-7	TGTGCCAGCAGTATCGGACAGGGGGCTGGCGAGCAGTACTTC	CASSIGQGAGEQYF
.	TRBV6-5	.	TRBJ2-4	TGTGCCAGCAGGAACACCCGGGGAAACATTCAGTACTTC	CASRNTRGNIQYF
.	TRBV7-9	TRBD2	TRBJ2-1	TGTGCCAGCAGCTTTGGGCTAGCGGGAGGGAGCTCCTACAATGAGCAGTTCTTC	CASSFGLAGGSSYNEQFF
few	TRBV19	.	TRBJ1-5	TGTGCCAGTAGTGAAAGGGGACTTTATAGCAATCAGCCCCAGCATTTT	CASSERGLYSNQPQHF
.	TRBV27	.	TRBJ1-4	TGTGCCAGCGGCCCCTGGGGGGGTACCTTCGAAAAACTGTTTTTT	CASGPWGGTFEKLFF
.	TRBV29-1	.	TRBJ1-1	TGCAGCGTTGAAGCCAGTGCGGAAGAAGCTTTCTTT	CSVEASAEEAFF
.	TRBV27	TRBD1	TRBJ2-1	TGTGCCAGCAGTGACAGGGACAGGGGAGAGGCTAGTGAGCAGTTCTTC	CASSDRDRGEASEQFF
few	TRBV27	TRBD2	TRBJ2-1	TGTGCCAGCAGTTTATCGACTAGCGGTGAGCAGTTCTTC	CASSLSTSGEQFF
.	TRBV5-1	.	TRBJ2-1	TGCGCCAGCAGCTTGGCCGCAGGATCCCGTTTTACTGATGAGCAGTTCTTC	CASSLAAGSRFTDEQFF
once	TRBV11-3	.	TRBJ2-1	TGTGCCAGCAGTCTAGGGGCTAGCTCCTACAATGAGCAGTTCTTC	CASSLGASSYNEQFF
.	TRBV29-1	.	TRBJ2-1	TGCAGCGTTGGGGCAGTAGCGGGTGGGGGGCACAATGAGCAGTTCTTC	CSVGAVAGGGHNEQFF
.	TRBV18	.	TRBJ2-3	TGTGCCAGCTCCCTCTCGGGTTATAGCACAGATACGCAGTATTTT	CASSLSGYSTDTQYF
.	TRBV10-3	TRBD1	TRBJ2-3	TGTGCCATCAGACCCGGGACAGGTAGCACAGATACGCAGTATTTT	CAIRPGTGSTDTQYF
.	TRBV5-1	.	TRBJ2-1	TGCGCCAGCAGCTTAACAGGGTCCCACAATGAGCAGTTCTTC	CASSLTGSHNEQFF
.	TRBV21-1	.	TRBJ2-4	TGTGCCAGCAGCACAGTATCCTCTAGCCGGGCCAAAAACATTCAGTACTTC	CASSTVSSSRAKNIQYF
once	TRBV7-3	TRBD2	TRBJ2-2	TGTGCCAGCAGCTTAAGAGCGGGGGCTGTCCCCGGGGAGCTGTTTTTT	CASSLRAGAVPGELFF
few	TRBV2	.	TRBJ2-6	TGTGCCAGCAGTGCCGAGAGCTCTGGGGCCAACGTCCTGACTTTC	CASSAESSGANVLTF
once	TRBV5-1	.	TRBJ2-3	TGCGCCAGCAGGGCCGTTTCGATACTAGCTCGGGGAACAGATACGCAGTATTTT	CASRAVSILARGTDTQYF
.	TRBV27	.	TRBJ1-5	TGTGCCAGCAGTCCGACTGGCATTCGGCCCGGCGGCCTACCCCAGCATTTT	CASSPTGIRPGGLPQHF
.	TRBV14	TRBD2	TRBJ2-2	TGTGCCAGCAGCCAAGATTTGGGACTAGCGGGATCGAACACCGGGGAGCTGTTTTTT	CASSQDLGLAGSNTGELFF